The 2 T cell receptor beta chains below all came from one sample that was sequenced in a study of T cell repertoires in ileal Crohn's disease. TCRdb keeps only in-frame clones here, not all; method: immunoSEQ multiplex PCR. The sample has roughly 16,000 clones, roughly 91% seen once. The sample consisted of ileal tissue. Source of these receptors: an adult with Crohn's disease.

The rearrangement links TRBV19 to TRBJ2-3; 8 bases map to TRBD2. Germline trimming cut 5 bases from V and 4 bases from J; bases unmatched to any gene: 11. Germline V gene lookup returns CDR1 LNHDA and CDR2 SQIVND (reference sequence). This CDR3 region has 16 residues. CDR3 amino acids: CASSGGGSGAPDTQYF. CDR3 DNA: TGTGCCAGTAGTGGCGGTGGTAGCGGGGCCCCAGATACGCAGTATTTT.

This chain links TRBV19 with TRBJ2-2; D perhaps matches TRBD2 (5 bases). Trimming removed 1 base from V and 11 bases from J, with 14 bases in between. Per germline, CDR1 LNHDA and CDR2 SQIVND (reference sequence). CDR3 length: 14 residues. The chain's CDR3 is CASSIGRTPSELFF. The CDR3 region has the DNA TGTGCCAGTAGTATAGGCAGGACTCCCAGTGAGCTGTTTTTT.